This T cell receptor (beta chain) is from a study of beta chain features in type 1 diabetes (dated by TCRdb to the late 2010s). A note on the overall study: Mean age, gender distribution, total cell number and subset yield were not different between patients and healthy donors. Across all samples, 107,917,701 sorted cells were examined, and cell number per subset correlated strongly with RNA yield. In the study, TCRB repertoires of sorted circulating CD4+ T cell subsets from recently diagnosed type 1 diabetes patients were compared with those of matched healthy donors. Regulatory and stem cell-like memory subsets were isolated from only 8 patients and about eight healthy donors, whereas naive and central memory subsets came from all 30 or so donors. Results the study describes overall, beyond this receptor: Patients with type 1 diabetes made fewer insertions and deleted more nucleotides at VDJ recombination sites, implying thymic rearrangement abnormalities. Because cDNA rather than genomic DNA was sequenced, highly expressing activated cells could have been over-represented, although no difference in activation and CD3 levels was found between groups. PCR may preferentially amplify shorter templates, but because patient and control samples were amplified and corrected together, any resulting skew would affect both groups equally. Naive, central memory and regulatory TCRB repertoires appeared to be more similar among patients than among healthy donors. In all four CD4+ subsets, TCRB CDR3 length was moderately but significantly shorter in type 1 diabetes patients. HLA sub-analyses involved small numbers of individuals, so any influence of HLA type on TCRB rearrangement remained unresolved.

Note on this clone: Its recognized antigen is unknown. Base qualities are not recorded, but no much larger clone differs from it by a single base.

According to the germline V gene, CDR1 reads MDHEN and CDR2 reads SYDVKM. At the junction V is shortened by 6 bases and J by 0 bases; bases outside the gene matches: 2. The cysteine opens and the phenylalanine closes a CDR3 of 13 amino acids. Of the read, only the CDR3 DNA is kept; its 39 bases are in frame from base 1. All of the isolated RNA was reverse transcribed with the High Capacity cDNA Reverse Transcription Kit, so expressed TCRB transcripts were sequenced. Deep immunoSEQ sequencing was performed on naive, central memory and regulatory T cell samples, with an average of approximately 4 million total reads per sample. Sorted cells were lysed in RLT buffer, and RNA was extracted using DNase-treated RNeasy Micro or Mini kits according to cell number. To prevent cross-contamination, every cell subset was processed on its own, while patient and healthy donor samples were processed together. The immunoSEQ multiplex PCR was used to amplify TCRB sequences from cDNA, generating 87-bp fragments that spanned the CDR3 region. Sequencing of the amplicons was done on the Illumina HiSeq platform. The paper's data handling went like this. Synthetic template baselines were used to correct PCR bias computationally, reads within Hamming distance 2 were collapsed together, and singletons that could not be merged were discarded. By aligning reads against IMGT, V, D and J genes, CDR3 length, and insertions or deletions at six rearrangement sites were assigned. Clonotype counts were normalized to sorted cell number within each subset before computing true diversity and Gini coefficients with the tcR R package. The overlap coefficient, calculated on TCRB nucleotide sequences, was used to measure repertoire sharing. Out-of-frame TCRB sequences from naive cells were analyzed as a proxy for the pre-selection repertoire. TCRdb obtained this table from immuneACCESS and retained in-frame rearrangements with V and J assigned. These tables miss some clones; where compared with another copy, unresolved V genes account for less than half of the shortfall, and the remainder is unexplained. The D gene and trimming were derived from the DNA, and the V and J assignments and clone size from that table. This sample is represented by about 360,000 clones; 10% to 15% of them were singletons. The top ten clonotypes cover more than 0.015% of the sample.

Each donor gave one peripheral blood draw, approximately 110 mL on average, collected into heparinised tubes. A BD FACSAria II and a panel including CD45RO, CCR7, CD25, CD127, CD95 and CD27 were used to sort naive, central memory, regulatory and stem cell-like memory CD4+ T cells. Every sorted population had a purity above 95%. Right away, PBMCs were isolated by Lymphoprep density gradient centrifugation and were stained directly, with no culture step. So that batch effects would be minimized, each experiment stained and sorted samples in pairs, pairing one healthy donor with one patient. The rearrangement joined TRBV28 to TRBJ2-7; 7 bases in the middle match TRBD1. The origin of this receptor is a man aged 18 to 29 in good health. Sequenced input: naive CD4+ T cells from blood. The intended sense of this specimen's cell subset or site label: true naive CD4+ T cells. This receptor carries the CDR3 CASSQGDSYEQYF. The nucleotide sequence reads TGTGCCAGCAGCCAGGGGGACTCCTACGAGCAGTACTTC.